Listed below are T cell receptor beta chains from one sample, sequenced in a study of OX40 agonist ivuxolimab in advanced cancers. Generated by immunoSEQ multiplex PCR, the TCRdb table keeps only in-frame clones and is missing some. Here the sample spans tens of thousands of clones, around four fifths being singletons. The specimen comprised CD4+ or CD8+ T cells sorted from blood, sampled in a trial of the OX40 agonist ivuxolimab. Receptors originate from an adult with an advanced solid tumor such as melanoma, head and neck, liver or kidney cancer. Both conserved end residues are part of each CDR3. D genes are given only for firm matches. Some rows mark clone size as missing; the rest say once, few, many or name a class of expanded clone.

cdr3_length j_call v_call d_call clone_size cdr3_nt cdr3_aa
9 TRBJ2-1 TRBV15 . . TGTGCCACCAGCGGGATTCAGTTCTTC CATSGIQFF
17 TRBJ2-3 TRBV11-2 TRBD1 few TGTGCCAGCAGCTTAGAACTTGGCAGGGGGCGCAAAGATACGCAGTATTTT CASSLELGRGRKDTQYF
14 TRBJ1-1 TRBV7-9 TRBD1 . TGTGCCAGCAGCGGAGTGACAGGGGGAACTGGGGCTTTCTTT CASSGVTGGTGAFF
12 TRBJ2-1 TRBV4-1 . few TGCGCCAGCAGCCAAGGGCCCCGAGAGCAGTTCTTC CASSQGPREQFF
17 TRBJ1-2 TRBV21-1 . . TGTGCCAGCAGCAAATCCCGAGGCAGGGGCCATAACTATGGCTACACCTTC CASSKSRGRGHNYGYTF
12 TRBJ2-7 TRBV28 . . TGTGCCAGCTCGCAGGGCTCCTACGAGCAGTACTTC CASSQGSYEQYF
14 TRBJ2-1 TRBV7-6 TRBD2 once TGTGCCAGCAGCTCCGGACTAGCGGGACATGAGCAGTTCTTC CASSSGLAGHEQFF
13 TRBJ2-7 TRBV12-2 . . TGTGCAAGTCGCTTACAGGGAGGGGACGAGCAGTACTTC CASRLQGGDEQYF
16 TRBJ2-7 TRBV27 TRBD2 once TGTGCCAGCAGTTTATTGGGGCTAGCGGGAAACTACGAGCAGTACTTC CASSLLGLAGNYEQYF
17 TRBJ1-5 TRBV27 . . TGTGCCAGCGGCCTCACGTCCGGGGCGCAGGCCAATCAGCCCCAGCATTTT CASGLTSGAQANQPQHF
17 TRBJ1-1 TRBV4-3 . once TGCGCCAGCAGCCAAGGGGGGGCTCCTCCTATGAACACTGAAGCTTTCTTT CASSQGGAPPMNTEAFF